The next 20 T cell receptor beta chains were all read from a single sample in a study of blood T cell repertoires in COVID-19. Clones were sequenced by immunoSEQ multiplex PCR, and TCRdb holds only the in-frame ones, with some missing. The repertoire holds under 90,000 clones, with 70% to 90% as singletons. Sequencing used peripheral blood. The receptor set was obtained from a man between 65 and 85 years old with active or convalescent COVID-19.

This clone appeared once. The gene calls are TRBV3-1 (or the pseudogene TRBV3-2) and TRBJ1-1; 9 bases line up with TRBD1. J was trimmed by 8 bases and V by 0 bases; bases with no gene match: 13. Germline V gene data show CDR1 as LGHDT and CDR2 as YNNKEL (reference sequence). The CDR3 runs to 17 residues. Here the CDR3 reads CASSQETTGGGVPEAFF. CDR3 DNA: TGTGCCAGCAGCCAAGAAACCACAGGGGGCGGGGTGCCAGAAGCTTTCTTT.

The chain employs TRBV23-1 and TRBJ2-1, with D perhaps matching TRBD2 (7 bases). TRBV23-1 is identified as an open reading frame with a role that is uncertain. The CDR3 covers 14 residues. The V and J ends lost 8 bases and 1 base respectively, with 12 bases between them. Here the CDR3 DNA reads TGCGCCAGCGTAGGGGGGGGTTCCTACAATGAGCAGTTCTTC. Protein sequence: CASVGGGSYNEQFF.

The V gene is TRBV6-5, the J gene TRBJ2-3; 9 bases align to TRBD1. Trimming took 4 bases from V and 2 from J; bases not matched to a gene: 4. CDR1 and CDR2 from the germline V gene are MNHEY and SVGAGI. This CDR3 has 15 residues. Here the CDR3 DNA reads TGTGCCAGCAGTTTGGACAGGGGACCCACAGATACGCAGTATTTT. Translating it yields CASSLDRGPTDTQYF.

The chain is built from TRBV5-1 and TRBJ1-4; D remains unclear. The germline V and J ends were trimmed by 4 bases and 5 bases, with 15 bases remaining between them. The CDR3 consists of 15 residues. CDR1 SGHRS and CDR2 YFSETQ come from the germline V gene. The CDR3 spells CASSPVGRENEKLFF. CDR3 DNA: TGCGCCAGCAGCCCGGTTGGTCGGGAGAATGAAAAACTGTTTTTT.

DNA of the CDR3: TGTGCCATTAGAGGGGGACAGGGGAACTATGGCTACACCTTC. Its protein product is CAIRGGQGNYGYTF. The chain couples TRBV10-3 to TRBJ1-2; 10 bases are a match to TRBD1. The germline CDR1 and CDR2 sequences are ENHRY and SYGVKD. The V and J ends lost 9 bases and 2 bases, in that order; junction bases with no gene match: 6. The CDR3 has 14 amino acids.

The CDR3 loop is CASSKGSGTVSGNTIYF. The CDR3 bases are TGTGCCAGCTCCAAAGGGTCCGGGACAGTCTCTGGAAACACCATATATTTT. This chain links TRBV18 with TRBJ1-3; 7 positions match TRBD1. Germline-derived CDR1 and CDR2 are KGHSH and LQKENI. This CDR3 spans 17 amino acids. V was pared by 6 bases and J by 0 bases, with 11 bases of the junction left unmatched.

CDR3 protein: CASSLGTGRNIQYF. CDR3 nucleotide sequence: TGCGCCAGCAGCTTGGGCACAGGTCGGAACATTCAGTACTTC. V is TRBV5-1 and J is TRBJ2-4; TRBD1 might be the D (5 bases). The CDR3 sequence is 14 residues long. The germline V gene has CDR1 SGHRS and CDR2 YFSETQ. V lost 0 bases to trimming and J lost 7 bases, with 11 bases between them.

The chain joins TRBV30 to TRBJ2-1, with 9 nucleotides matching TRBD1. With 1 base clipped from V and 9 bases from J, the junction kept 1 base outside the gene matches. Germline V gene sequence: CDR1 GTSNPN, CDR2 SVGIG (reference sequence). This CDR3 is built from 12 residues. The CDR3 DNA reads TGTGCCTGGAGTGAACAGGGGGCTGAGCAGTTCTTC. This encodes CAWSEQGAEQFF.

The chain couples TRBV5-4 to TRBJ2-2; 9 nucleotides line up with TRBD2. In germline, CDR1 is SGHNT, CDR2 YYREEE (reference sequence). Unmatched junction bases numbered 6, after V lost 0 bases and J lost 3 bases. The CDR3 has 17 amino acids. The CDR3 is CASSLGVAGAYTGELFF. The DNA of the CDR3 is TGTGCCAGCAGCTTGGGGGTAGCGGGGGCCTACACCGGGGAGCTGTTTTTT. Based on the CDR3 plus reference TRBV5-4 and TRBJ2-2, the full variable domain is ETGVTQSPTHLIKTRGQQVTLRCSSQSGHNTVSWYQQALGQGPQFIFQYYREEENGRGNFPPRFSGLQFPNYSSELNVNALELDDSALYLCASSLGVAGAYTGELFFGEGSRLTVL.

The chain links TRBV18 to TRBJ2-3; TRBD1 aligns across 8 bases. This CDR3 has 17 residues. The junction had 6 bases not matched to a gene; V was cut back by 1 base and J by 0 bases. CDR1 and CDR2 (germline): KGHSH, LQKENI. The CDR3 protein is CASSPQQGELSTDTQYF. DNA of the CDR3: TGTGCCAGCTCACCACAACAGGGGGAGCTTAGCACAGATACGCAGTATTTT. The full variable domain, with the rest looked up from reference TRBV18 and TRBJ2-3, is NAGVMQNPRHLVRRRGQEARLRCSPMKGHSHVYWYRQLPEEGLKFMVYLQKENIIDESGMPKERFSAEFPKEGPSILRIQQVVRGDSAAYFCASSPQQGELSTDTQYFGPGTRLTVL.

This rearrangement joins TRBV7-3 to TRBJ2-1; possible D gene TRBD1, 5 bases. Germline CDR1 reads SGHTA; CDR2 reads FQGTGA. The CDR3 loop spans 15 amino acids. The V end was cut by 5 bases, the J end by 1 base, with 12 bases between. This CDR3 is CASSLRATSYNEQFF. The CDR3 nucleotides are TGTGCCAGCAGCCTCAGGGCAACGTCCTACAATGAGCAGTTCTTC. The full variable domain, rest sourced from reference TRBV7-3 and TRBJ2-1, is GAGVSQTPSNKVTEKGKYVELRCDPISGHTALYWYRQSLGQGPEFLIYFQGTGAADDSGLPNDRFFAVRPEGSVSTLKIQRTERGDSAVYLCASSLRATSYNEQFFGPGTRLTVL.

The V and J genes are TRBV6-5 and TRBJ1-5; a weak D match, TRBD1 (6 bases). In germline, CDR1 is MNHEY, CDR2 SVGAGI. The V end lost 9 bases, the J end lost 0 bases, and 9 bases lay between the germline ends. The CDR3 totals 13 residues. The CDR3 DNA reads as TGTGCCAGTCAGGGGTATAGCAATCAGCCCCAGCATTTT. Translating gives CASQGYSNQPQHF.

The V gene is TRBV6-5, the J gene TRBJ1-6; D might be TRBD1 (5 bases). The V gene lost 2 bases and the J gene lost 14 bases, with 16 bases spanning the gap. The CDR3 runs to 14 residues. Germline V gene sequence: CDR1 MNHEY, CDR2 SVGAGI. CDR3 sequence reads: CASSYAGTKRALHF. CDR3 in DNA: TGTGCCAGCAGTTACGCGGGGACGAAGAGGGCCCTCCACTTT.

This clone was found once. The V and J genes are TRBV5-4 and TRBJ2-2, with 13 bases that match TRBD2. V lost 6 bases and J lost 5; bases outside the gene matches: 13. CDR1 SGHNT and CDR2 YYREEE come from the germline V gene (reference sequence). The CDR3 consists of 18 residues. CDR3: CASNRGLAGVGGTGELFF. DNA of the CDR3: TGTGCCAGCAACCGCGGACTAGCGGGAGTCGGGGGGACCGGGGAGCTGTTTTTT. Combining the CDR3 with reference TRBV5-4 and TRBJ2-2 gives the whole variable domain ETGVTQSPTHLIKTRGQQVTLRCSSQSGHNTVSWYQQALGQGPQFIFQYYREEENGRGNFPPRFSGLQFPNYSSELNVNALELDDSALYLCASNRGLAGVGGTGELFFGEGSRLTVL.

The chain is built from TRBV9 and TRBJ1-2; unclear D gene. CDR1 and CDR2 from the germline V gene are SGDLS and YYNGEE. The ends were cut back, 2 bases at V and 8 bases at J, with 13 bases in the middle. The CDR3 loop spans 13 amino acids. CDR3 sequence: CASSVAGSIGYTF. The CDR3, as DNA: TGTGCCAGCAGCGTGGCGGGTTCTATAGGCTACACCTTC.

The chain carries TRBV2 and TRBJ1-4; D not resolved. Looked up from germline, CDR1 is SNHLY and CDR2 is FYNNEI. Trimming left V 11 bases short and J 5 bases short, with 18 bases between. The CDR3 loop spans 14 amino acids. The DNA for the CDR3 is TGTGCCGCTACGGAGGGTACGTTAAATGAAAAACTGTTTTTT. It codes for CAATEGTLNEKLFF.

The chain combines TRBV10-3 with TRBJ1-5; 7 bases map to TRBD1. The CDR3 contains 14 residues. V was clipped by 4 bases and J by 5 bases; unmatched bases: 5. Germline CDR1 and CDR2: ENHRY and SYGVKD. CDR3 DNA sequence: TGTGCCATCAGTGCGACAGGGCCGGATCAGCCCCAGCATTTT. It codes for CAISATGPDQPQHF.

The rearrangement uses TRBV7-3 and TRBJ2-2, with 13 bases lining up with TRBD2. Per the germline V gene, CDR1 is SGHTA and CDR2 is FQGTGA. The CDR3 has 17 amino acids. The V and J ends lost 4 bases and 4 bases, in that order; junction bases with no gene match: 6. Written as DNA, the CDR3 is TGTGCCAGCAGCTCAACTAGCGGGAGGGCCTCCACCGGGGAGCTGTTTTTT. Translation: CASSSTSGRASTGELFF.

The J gene is TRBJ2-3, the V gene TRBV5-1; 9 bases fit TRBD2. Germline V gives CDR1 SGHRS, CDR2 YFSETQ. The J segment lost 6 bases and the V segment lost 0 bases, leaving 14 bases of the junction unmatched. The CDR3 totals 18 residues. CDR3 amino acids: CASSLDRWREGLADTQYF. CDR3 bases: TGCGCCAGCAGCTTGGATCGTTGGCGGGAGGGTCTGGCCGATACGCAGTATTTT.

CDR3 protein: CASTRGVRNSPLHF. The CDR3 region has the DNA TGTGCCAGCACCCGAGGCGTCCGGAATTCACCCCTCCACTTT. The gene calls are TRBV28 and TRBJ1-6, with no clear D. This CDR3 contains 14 residues. V was trimmed by 7 bases and J by 7 bases, leaving 14 bases between them. Looked up from germline, CDR1 is MDHEN and CDR2 is SYDVKM.